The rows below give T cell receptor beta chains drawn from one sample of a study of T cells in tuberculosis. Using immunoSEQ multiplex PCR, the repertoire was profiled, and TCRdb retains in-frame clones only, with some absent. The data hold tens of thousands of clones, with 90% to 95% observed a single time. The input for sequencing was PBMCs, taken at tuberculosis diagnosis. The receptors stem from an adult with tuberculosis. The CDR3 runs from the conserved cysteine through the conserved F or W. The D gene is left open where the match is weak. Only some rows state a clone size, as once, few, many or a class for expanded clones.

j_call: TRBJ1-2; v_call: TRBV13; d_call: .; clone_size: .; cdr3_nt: TGTGCCAGCCCCATCCAGGGCTTGACGTTGATGGATGGCTACACCTTC; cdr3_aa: CASPIQGLTLMDGYTF
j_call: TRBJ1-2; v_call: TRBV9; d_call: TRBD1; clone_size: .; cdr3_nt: TGTGCCAGCAGCGTAGGGGACAGGGGTGGCTACACCTTC; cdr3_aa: CASSVGDRGGYTF
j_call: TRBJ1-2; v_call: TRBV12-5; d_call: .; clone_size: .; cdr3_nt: TGTGCTAGTGGCGCCGATGGACAGTACTATGGCTACACCTTC; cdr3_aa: CASGADGQYYGYTF
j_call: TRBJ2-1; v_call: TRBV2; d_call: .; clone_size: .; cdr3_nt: TGTGCCAGCAGAAGGGGGGGCGATGAGCAGTTCTTC; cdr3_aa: CASRRGGDEQFF
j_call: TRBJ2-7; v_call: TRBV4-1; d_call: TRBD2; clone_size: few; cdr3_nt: TGCGCCAGCAGCCCTTCGACTAGCGGGAACTACGAGCAGTACTTC; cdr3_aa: CASSPSTSGNYEQYF
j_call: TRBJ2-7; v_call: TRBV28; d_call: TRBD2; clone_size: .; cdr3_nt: TGTGCCAGCAGTTTACTAGCGGGAAACGAGCAGTACTTC; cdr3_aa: CASSLLAGNEQYF
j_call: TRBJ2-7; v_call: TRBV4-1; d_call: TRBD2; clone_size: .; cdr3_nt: TGCGCCAGCAGCCAAGAGGTAACTAGCGGGGGGGGAGACGAGCAGTACTTC; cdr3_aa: CASSQEVTSGGGDEQYF
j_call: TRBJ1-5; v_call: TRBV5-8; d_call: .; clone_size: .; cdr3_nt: TGTGCCAGCAGCTTCGGAACAGGGAGTTTGGAGCCCCAGCATTTT; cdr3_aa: CASSFGTGSLEPQHF
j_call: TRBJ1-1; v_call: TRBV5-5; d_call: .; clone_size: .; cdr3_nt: TGTGCCAGCAGCTTTAACAGGGTAGACACTGAAGCTTTCTTT; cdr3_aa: CASSFNRVDTEAFF
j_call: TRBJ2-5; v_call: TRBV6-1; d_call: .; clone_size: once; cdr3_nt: TGTGCCAGCAGTGTCCGTCAGGGGAAAGAGACCCAGTACTTC; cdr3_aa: CASSVRQGKETQYF
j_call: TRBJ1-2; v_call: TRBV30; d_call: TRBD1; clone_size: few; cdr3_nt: TGTGTCGGGCGCAGGGGGGATAGAGGTGGCTACACCTTC; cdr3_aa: CVGRRGDRGGYTF
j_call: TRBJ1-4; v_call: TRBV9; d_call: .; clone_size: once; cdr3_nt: TGTGCCAGCAGCGTTTTTGCCACCCGGGGTGAAAAACTGTTTTTT; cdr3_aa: CASSVFATRGEKLFF
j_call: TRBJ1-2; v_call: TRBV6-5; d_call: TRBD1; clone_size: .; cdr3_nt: TGTGCCAGCAGTTACCGGGACAGGGCGGCTGGTTACACCTTC; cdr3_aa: CASSYRDRAAGYTF
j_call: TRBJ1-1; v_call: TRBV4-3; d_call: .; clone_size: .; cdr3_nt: TGCGCCAGCAGCCAACGAGTAGGGGGAGTGGTCACTGAAGCTTTCTTT; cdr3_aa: CASSQRVGGVVTEAFF
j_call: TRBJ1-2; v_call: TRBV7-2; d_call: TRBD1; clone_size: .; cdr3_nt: TGTGCCAGCAGCTTAGATCTACGACAGGGGGCTGTTATATGGTATGGCTACACCTTC; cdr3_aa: CASSLDLRQGAVIWYGYTF
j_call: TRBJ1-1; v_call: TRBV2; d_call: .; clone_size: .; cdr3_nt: TGTGCCAGCAGATTTGGGGGAGGCACTGAAGCTTTCTTT; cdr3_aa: CASRFGGGTEAFF
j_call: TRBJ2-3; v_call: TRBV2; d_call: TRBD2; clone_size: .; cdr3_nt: TGTGCCAGCAGTGAAGCCCAAGCGGGAGAAGCAGATACGCAGTATTTT; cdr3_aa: CASSEAQAGEADTQYF
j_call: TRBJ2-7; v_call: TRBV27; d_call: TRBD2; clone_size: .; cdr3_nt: TGTGCCAGCAGTCCCGGACTAGCGAACGGGGAGCAGTACTTC; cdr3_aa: CASSPGLANGEQYF
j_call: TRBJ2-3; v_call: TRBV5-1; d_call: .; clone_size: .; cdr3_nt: TGCGCCAGCAGCCTCCGCGGAGATACGCAGTATTTT; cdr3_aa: CASSLRGDTQYF
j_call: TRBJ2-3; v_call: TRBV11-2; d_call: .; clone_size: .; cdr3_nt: TGTGCCAGCAGTCTAGGGGGGGGGCCACGCGGCACAGATACGCAGTATTTT; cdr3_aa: CASSLGGGPRGTDTQYF
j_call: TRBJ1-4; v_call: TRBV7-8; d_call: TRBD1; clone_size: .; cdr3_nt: TGTGCCAGCAGCCACGGTAGGGGGCGCGAAAAACTGTTTTTT; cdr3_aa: CASSHGRGREKLFF
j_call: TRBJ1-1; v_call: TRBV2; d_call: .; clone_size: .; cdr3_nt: TGTGCCAGCAGCGTACAGAACACTGAAGCTTTCTTT; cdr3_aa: CASSVQNTEAFF
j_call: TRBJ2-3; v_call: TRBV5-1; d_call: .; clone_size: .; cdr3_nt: TGCGCCAGCCGTTTGGACAGTTTTTCCACAGATACGCAGTATTTT; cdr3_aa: CASRLDSFSTDTQYF